The T cell receptor (beta chain) under discussion was sequenced for a study of blood T cell repertoires in COVID-19. Study overall: Sample material is recorded as cDNA or gDNA derived from T cells, B-cell-depleted T cells, or PBMCs.

The cohort comprised adults aged about 18 to 90 years residing in some 24 US areas. Germline-derived CDR1 and CDR2 are SGHDT and YYEEEE. The V and J ends lost 0 bases and 7 bases respectively, with 14 bases between them. The CDR3 contains 16 residues. Sequenced by immunoSEQ multiplex PCR; TCRdb stores in-frame clones only, minus some. The data show approximately 200,000 clones, with around 91% seen just once and around 3.2% held by the top ten. The TCR comes from a woman aged 18-29 years in a cohort exposed to, infected with or recovered from COVID-19 (not recorded which). The chain is built from TRBV5-6 and TRBJ1-6; D uncertain. The sample consisted of PBMCs or T cells enriched from blood (not recorded which). CDR3 amino acids: CASSLVFIAGNSPLHF. Here the CDR3 DNA reads TGTGCCAGCAGCTTGGTATTTATTGCGGGGAATTCACCCCTCCACTTT.